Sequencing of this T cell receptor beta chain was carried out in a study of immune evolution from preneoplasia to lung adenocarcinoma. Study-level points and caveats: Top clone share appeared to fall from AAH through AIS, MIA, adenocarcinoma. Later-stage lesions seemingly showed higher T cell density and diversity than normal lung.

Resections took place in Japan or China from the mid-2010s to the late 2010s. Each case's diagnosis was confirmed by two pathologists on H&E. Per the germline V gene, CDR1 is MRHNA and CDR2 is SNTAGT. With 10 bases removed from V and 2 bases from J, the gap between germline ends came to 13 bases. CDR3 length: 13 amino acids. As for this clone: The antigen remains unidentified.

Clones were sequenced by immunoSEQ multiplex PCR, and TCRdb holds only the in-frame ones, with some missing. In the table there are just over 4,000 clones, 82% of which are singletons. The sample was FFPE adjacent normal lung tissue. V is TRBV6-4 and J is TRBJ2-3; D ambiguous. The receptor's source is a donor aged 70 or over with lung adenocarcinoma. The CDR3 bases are TGTGCCACCATAGACACCTACACAGATACGCAGTATTTT. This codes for CATIDTYTDTQYF.